This T cell receptor beta chain was sequenced in a study of OX40 agonist ivuxolimab in advanced cancers. Study details: Patients with hepatocellular carcinoma, melanoma, renal cell or head and neck cancer made up the dose-escalation patients. Prior checkpoint blockade (anti-PD-1, anti-PD-L1 or anti-CTLA-4) was permitted; approximately 40% had it. There were three patients with partial responses, one having hepatocellular carcinoma and two cutaneous melanoma.

This CDR3 has 15 amino acids. The ends lost 3 bases at V and 5 bases at J; junction bases unmatched: 9. CDR1 and CDR2 from the germline V gene are MNHEY and SMNVEV (reference sequence). Only in-frame clones appear in the TCRdb table, and some are missing; sequencing was by immunoSEQ multiplex PCR. The sample consists of fewer than 65,000 clones, about nine tenths of them appearing once. The chain recombines TRBV27 with TRBJ2-5, with 7 bases that match TRBD1. The receptor was derived from an adult with an advanced solid tumor such as melanoma, head and neck, liver or kidney cancer. The sequencing used CD4+ or CD8+ T cells sorted from blood, collected in a trial of the OX40 agonist ivuxolimab. CDR3 loop: CASSLSSTGLETQYF. The CDR3, as DNA: TGTGCCAGCAGTTTGTCCTCGACAGGGCTGGAGACCCAGTACTTC.